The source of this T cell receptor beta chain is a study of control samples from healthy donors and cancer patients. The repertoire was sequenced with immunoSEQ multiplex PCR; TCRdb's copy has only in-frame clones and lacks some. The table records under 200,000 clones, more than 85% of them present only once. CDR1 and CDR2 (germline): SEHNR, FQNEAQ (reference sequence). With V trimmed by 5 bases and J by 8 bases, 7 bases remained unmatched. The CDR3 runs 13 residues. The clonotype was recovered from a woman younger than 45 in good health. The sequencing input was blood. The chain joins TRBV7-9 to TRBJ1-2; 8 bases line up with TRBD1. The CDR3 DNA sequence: TGTGCCAGCAGCCTTCAGGACAGGGAGGGCTACACCTTC. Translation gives CASSLQDREGYTF.